This is a list of T cell receptor beta chains from one sample in a study of metastatic and nonmetastatic thyroid tumors. TCRdb re-called the PCR reads via MiXCR. Of just over 70,000 clones in the sample, roughly 18% were seen once. Sequenced material: blood. Receptor source: a female donor with papillary thyroid cancer or a benign thyroid nodule (not recorded which). Some clones in this sample may be carry-over from other donors' samples. Each CDR3 is given with its conserved first and last residue. A D gene is named only where the DNA matches it firmly. The size entry is marked missing in some rows and otherwise reads once, few, many or a size class.

D,size,V,J,DNA,CDR3
-,many,TRBV2,TRBJ2-2,TGTGCCAGCAGTGCTGTGGGGGGCACCGGGGAGCTGTTTTTT,CASSAVGGTGELFF
TRBD1,few,TRBV2,TRBJ2-2,TGTGCCAGCGGGGGACAGGGTGTCGGGGAGCTGTTTTTT,CASGGQGVGELFF
-,few,TRBV27,TRBJ2-1,TGTGCCAGCAGTTTTTTGATCTACAATGAGCAGTTCTTC,CASSFLIYNEQFF
-,many,TRBV7-9,TRBJ2-3,TGTGCCAGCATGGTGGATACGCAGTATTTT,CASMVDTQYF
TRBD1,many,TRBV6-1,TRBJ1-4,TGTGCCAGCAGTGGGGGACAGGGTAATGAAAAACTGTTTTTT,CASSGGQGNEKLFF
-,-,TRBV30,TRBJ1-2,TGTGCCTGCAAGGGACGGATCTATGGCTACACCTTC,CACKGRIYGYTF
-,few,TRBV6-1,TRBJ1-5,TGTGCCAGCAGTGACTCGCAGGGACAGCCCCAGCATTTT,CASSDSQGQPQHF
-,-,TRBV20-1,TRBJ1-2,TGCAGTGCTATCCCAGGCGGATTAAGTGGCTACACCTTC,CSAIPGGLSGYTF
-,many,TRBV28,TRBJ1-2,TGTGCCAGCGGGGTCAATCGGGCAGAAGGCTACACCTTC,CASGVNRAEGYTF
-,many,TRBV11-1,TRBJ2-1,TGTGCCAGCAGCTTAGTTCGGCTAGGTGGCAATGAGCAGTTCTTC,CASSLVRLGGNEQFF
-,many,TRBV20-1,TRBJ2-1,TGCAGTGCTACCCCTTCCTTTGAGCAGTTCTTC,CSATPSFEQFF
TRBD1,few,TRBV19,TRBJ2-7,TGTGCCAGTAGTATCGACAGGGGCCGCTACGAGCAGTACTTC,CASSIDRGRYEQYF
TRBD2,-,TRBV12-3/TRBV12-4,TRBJ2-3,TGTGCCAGCAGCCAGACCGGACTAGCGGGAGGAGGTGCGCAGTATTTT,CASSQTGLAGGGAQYF
TRBD2,many,TRBV7-9,TRBJ2-5,TGTGCCAGCAGCCCGGCGGGAGCTTACGAGACCCAGTACTTC,CASSPAGAYETQYF
-,-,TRBV6-1,TRBJ1-1,TGTGCCAGCAAAGGAAGCCAAAGTCTTGAAGCTTTCTTT,CASKGSQSLEAFF
-,-,TRBV19,TRBJ2-6,TGTGCCAGTAGTCCAAGACGGGGCGATTGGTCTGGGGCCAACGTCCTGACTTTC,CASSPRRGDWSGANVLTF
-,-,TRBV19,TRBJ1-1,TGTGCCAGTAGTATAGAGGGAGGGCCGAACACTGAAGCTTTCTTT,CASSIEGGPNTEAFF
TRBD1,many,TRBV28,TRBJ1-1,TGTGCCAGCAGTTTACCTTTGGGACAGGGGGCAGCTGAAGCTTTCTTT,CASSLPLGQGAAEAFF
TRBD1,once,TRBV20-1,TRBJ2-7,TGCAGTGCCAGCAGAGGGCCCCGGGACAGGGCGACGTACGAGCAGTACTTC,CSASRGPRDRATYEQYF
-,-,TRBV14,TRBJ1-6,TGTGCCAGCAGCGGAACCAGAAATTCACCCCTCCACTTT,CASSGTRNSPLHF
-,once,TRBV11-2,TRBJ2-7,TGTGCCAGCAGCTTAGGGTCCGGGACTTCGAAGGGATACGAGCAGTACTTC,CASSLGSGTSKGYEQYF
TRBD2,many,TRBV18,TRBJ2-2,TGTGCCAGCTCACCACGGGCACTAGCGGGACTAGGCACCGGGGAGCTGTTTTTT,CASSPRALAGLGTGELFF
-,many,TRBV20-1,TRBJ1-5,TGCAGTGCCGCGGGACAAGAAAGAAATCAGCCCCAGCATTTT,CSAAGQERNQPQHF
-,many,TRBV12-3/TRBV12-4,TRBJ2-2,TGTGCCAGCGCCACTGGCAGGGAATTCGCCGGGGAGCTGTTTTTT,CASATGREFAGELFF
-,many,TRBV24-1,TRBJ2-1,TGTGCCACCAGTGAGGGCCCAGGGGGGAACAATGAGCAGTTCTTC,CATSEGPGGNNEQFF
TRBD1,many,TRBV27,TRBJ2-3,TGTGCCAGCAACGCCGGGACAGGGGGAACAGATACGCAGTATTTT,CASNAGTGGTDTQYF
-,many,TRBV18,TRBJ2-1,TGTGCCAGCTCCCGGGAGCTGGGATACAATGAGCAGTTCTTC,CASSRELGYNEQFF
-,many,TRBV9,TRBJ2-7,TGTGCCAGCAGCGTAGGCCCTCGGGACTACGAGCAGTACTTC,CASSVGPRDYEQYF
TRBD1,many,TRBV12-3/TRBV12-4,TRBJ1-5,TGTGCCAGCAGGGGACAGGCAAATAGCAATCAGCCCCAGCATTTT,CASRGQANSNQPQHF
TRBD1,many,TRBV9,TRBJ1-4,TGTGCCAGCAGCCTAACGGGGACAGGGTCTAATGAAAAACTGTTTTTT,CASSLTGTGSNEKLFF
-,many,TRBV20-1,TRBJ1-2,TGCAGTGCCGAGAGGGGCGGACCCAACTATGGCTACACCTTC,CSAERGGPNYGYTF
-,-,TRBV30,TRBJ2-3,TGTGCCTGGAGTGCAGTCTCCCGTACGCAGTATTTT,CAWSAVSRTQYF
TRBD2,many,TRBV4-1,TRBJ2-1,TGCGCCAGCAGCCCTCGACTAGCGGCCCTCTACAATGAGCAGTTCTTC,CASSPRLAALYNEQFF
-,-,TRBV20-1,TRBJ2-5,TGCAGTGCTAGAGATGAAAGGGCCCAGTACTTC,CSARDERAQYF
-,many,TRBV2,TRBJ1-1,TGTGCCAGTTTAGAGTCAATGAACACTGAAGCTTTCTTT,CASLESMNTEAFF
TRBD2,-,TRBV11-1,TRBJ2-3,TGTGCCAGCAGCTTAGGACTAGCGGGAGCTGAAGATACGCAGTATTTT,CASSLGLAGAEDTQYF
-,many,TRBV9,TRBJ2-5,TGTGCCAGCAGCGTCTCTGTGGGAAGGGTAGAAGAGACCCAGTACTTC,CASSVSVGRVEETQYF